Each of the 21 T cell receptor beta chains below was sequenced from the same sample in a study of blood T cell repertoires in COVID-19. The assay was immunoSEQ multiplex PCR, and TCRdb's table has in-frame clones only and misses some. The repertoire consists of around 230,000 clones, with around 82% occurring once and the leading ten covering around 8.7%. What was sequenced was peripheral blood. All receptors come from a woman in her forties or fifties with acute or convalescent COVID-19.

J is TRBJ1-3 and V is TRBV28; 8 bases are a match to TRBD1. J gave up 7 bases and V 5 bases, and 7 bases lay outside the gene matches. The CDR3 runs to 14 residues. Germline CDR1 MDHEN, CDR2 SYDVKM. The CDR3 DNA sequence: TGTGCCAGCAGTCCAGGGGGCGGTAGGAACACCATATATTTT. This sequence encodes CASSPGGGRNTIYF. The full variable domain, rest sourced from reference TRBV28 and TRBJ1-3, is DVKVTQSSRYLVKRTGEKVFLECVQDMDHENMFWYRQDPGLGLRLIYFSYDVKMKEKGDIPEGYSVSREKKERFSLILESASTNQTSMYLCASSPGGGRNTIYFGEGSWLTVV.

The chain carries TRBV6-5 and TRBJ2-7, with 12 bases identical to TRBD2. From germline, CDR1 is MNHEY and CDR2 SVGAGI. The V gene end was trimmed by 0 bases and the J gene end by 5 bases; junction bases not matched to a gene: 5. This CDR3 is built from 16 residues. The CDR3: CASSYSGTSGLNEQYF. CDR3 sequence (DNA): TGTGCCAGCAGTTACTCGGGGACTAGCGGGCTTAACGAGCAGTACTTC.

This clone has just one count. The genes are TRBV11-2 and TRBJ2-1; weak D call: TRBD2 (6 bases). The CDR3 spans 17 residues. V was shortened by 0 bases and J by 4 bases, with 16 bases between the two germline ends. Germline V gene sequence: CDR1 SGHAT, CDR2 FQNNGV. Here the CDR3 reads CASSLEAPGVVYNEQFF. The CDR3 DNA is TGTGCCAGCAGCTTAGAGGCCCCGGGAGTGGTTTACAATGAGCAGTTCTTC.

The CDR3 is CASSTRGQGSTYEQYF. CDR3 DNA sequence: TGTGCCAGTAGTACCCGGGGACAGGGTAGTACCTACGAGCAGTACTTC. The chain is built from TRBV19 and TRBJ2-7, with 9 bases that match TRBD1. Looked up from germline, CDR1 is LNHDA and CDR2 is SQIVND (reference sequence). V shed 4 bases and J 2 bases; nucleotides not matched to a gene: 9. The CDR3 is 16 amino acids.

J is TRBJ2-1 and V is TRBV6-6, with D possibly matching TRBD2 (6 bases). V lost 5 bases to trimming and J lost 5 bases, with 13 bases between them. In germline, CDR1 is MNHNY, CDR2 SVGAGI (reference sequence). The CDR3 loop spans 14 amino acids. CDR3 protein: CASSGRTTNNEQFF. In nucleotides, the CDR3 is TGTGCCAGCAGTGGTCGGACTACCAACAATGAGCAGTTCTTC.

V is TRBV7-2 and J is TRBJ1-4, with D unresolved. Germline-derived CDR1 and CDR2 are SGHTA and FQGNSA. The CDR3 covers 13 residues. The V and J ends lost 5 bases and 7 bases respectively, with 11 bases between them. CDR3 amino acids: CASSPVGGEKLFF. The CDR3 nucleotides read TGTGCCAGCAGCCCCGTAGGAGGTGAAAAACTGTTTTTT.

This chain links TRBV5-1 with TRBJ1-1; no firm D call. V was trimmed by 4 bases and J by 1 base, leaving 8 bases between them. Germline CDR1 is SGHRS and CDR2 is YFSETQ. CDR3 size: 13 residues. Here the CDR3 DNA reads TGCGCCAGCAGCGACGGAGGGAACACTGAAGCTTTCTTT. Protein sequence: CASSDGGNTEAFF.

This clone showed up just a few times. The chain uses TRBV24-1 and TRBJ2-7, with 9 positions matching TRBD1. The CDR3 is 13 residues long. Losses at the gene ends were 9 bases for V and 5 bases for J; bases not matched to a gene: 7. CDR1 is KGHDR and CDR2 is SFDVKD in the germline V gene. The CDR3 spells CATAPDRGHEQYF. For the CDR3, the DNA is TGTGCCACCGCCCCGGACAGGGGCCACGAGCAGTACTTC.

This chain uses TRBV5-1 with TRBJ1-1; tentatively, D is TRBD1 (6 bases). Germline assignment: CDR1 SGHRS and CDR2 YFSETQ. This CDR3 spans 14 amino acids. The ends were cut back, 5 bases at V and 1 base at J, with 12 bases in the middle. CDR3 nucleotides: TGCGCCAGCAGTACCGGGACAAAGAACACTGAAGCTTTCTTT. This sequence encodes CASSTGTKNTEAFF.

V gene TRBV5-1 combines with J gene TRBJ2-1, with 7 positions matching TRBD1. The CDR3 has 18 residues. Germline CDR1 SGHRS, CDR2 YFSETQ. V was pared by 5 bases and J by 10 bases, with 24 bases of the junction left unmatched. This CDR3 reads CASRPLFSRDRDNSEQFF. The CDR3 DNA reads TGCGCCAGCAGGCCTCTCTTCTCCCGGGACAGAGACAATTCAGAGCAGTTCTTC.

The rearrangement joins TRBV5-1 to TRBJ2-3, with 10 bases aligning to TRBD2. Trimming cost V 5 bases and J 3 bases; bases outside gene matches: 15. The CDR3 is 18 amino acids. The germline V gene encodes CDR1 SGHRS and CDR2 YFSETQ. CDR3 region: CASSRSGRVSLVTDTQYF. As DNA, the CDR3 is TGCGCCAGCAGTAGAAGCGGGAGGGTTTCTTTGGTAACAGATACGCAGTATTTT.

The chain links TRBV12-5 to TRBJ1-4; D may be TRBD1 (5 bases). Germline V gene lookup returns CDR1 LGHNT and CDR2 FRNRAP. Trimming shortened V by 3 bases and J by 3 bases, and 23 bases separated the two germline ends. The CDR3 runs to 19 residues. For the CDR3, the DNA is TGTGCTAGTGGTTTAGGGAAAAAGGCGGAGGGGAACCCTAATGAAAAACTGTTTTTT. Residues: CASGLGKKAEGNPNEKLFF.

This sequence joins TRBV2 and TRBJ1-1; 7 nucleotides agree with TRBD1. V was clipped by 6 bases and J by 0 bases; unmatched bases: 4. Germline CDR1 is SNHLY and CDR2 is FYNNEI. The CDR3 sequence is 14 residues long. CDR3 loop: CASRMDRLNTEAFF. In DNA, the CDR3 is TGTGCCAGCAGGATGGACAGGTTGAACACTGAAGCTTTCTTT.

This clone appeared a single time. V is TRBV4-2 and J is TRBJ2-3, with D perhaps matching TRBD2 (6 bases). Germline lookup yields CDR1 LGHNA and CDR2 YNFKEQ. Trimming removed 4 bases from V and 7 bases from J, with 15 bases in between. This CDR3 is built from 14 residues. The CDR3 reads CASSPGGDDYTQYF. DNA of the CDR3: TGTGCCAGCAGCCCCGGGGGTGATGATTATACGCAGTATTTT.

The chain carries TRBV2 and TRBJ2-3; 14 nucleotides agree with TRBD2. CDR3 size: 19 residues. The V gene's germline CDR1 is SNHLY and CDR2 FYNNEI. The trim removed 5 bases at V and 4 bases at J, leaving 14 bases unmatched. The CDR3 protein is CASSPGTSGSGSGADTQYF. The CDR3 DNA reads as TGTGCCAGCAGTCCCGGGACTAGCGGGAGTGGGTCTGGTGCAGATACGCAGTATTTT.

In the case of this clone: A much larger clone lies one base from this, so it may be a read error. At the DNA level, this CDR3 is encoded by other sequences in the same sample as well. V usage is TRBV18 and J usage is TRBJ1-1; possible D gene TRBD1, 6 bases. V was cut by 3 bases and J by 1 base, with 9 bases left in between. The CDR3 runs 14 residues. CDR1 is KGHSH, CDR2 LQKENI, per germline. CDR3 region: CASSPQTGNTEAFF. The CDR3 DNA reads as TGTGCCAGCTCACCTCAGACAGGGAACACTGAAGCTTTCTTT.

This clone showed up just a few times. The chain recombines TRBV14 with TRBJ2-7; 10 nucleotides line up with TRBD1. Trimming at V came to 4 bases and at J to 2 bases, leaving 17 bases not matched to a gene. The CDR3 loop spans 19 amino acids. Per the germline V gene, CDR1 is SGHDN and CDR2 is FVKESK. The CDR3 here is CASSRIPGQGPLNAYEQYF. Here the CDR3 DNA reads TGTGCCAGCAGCCGGATCCCGGGACAGGGGCCTTTGAATGCCTACGAGCAGTACTTC.

The table lists this clone with a few counts. The chain recombines TRBV14 with TRBJ1-1; 7 nucleotides match TRBD1. The CDR3 consists of 13 residues. Per the germline V gene, CDR1 is SGHDN and CDR2 is FVKESK. The trim removed 4 bases at V and 1 base at J, leaving 0 bases unmatched. For the CDR3, the DNA is TGTGCCAGCAGCCGGACAGGGAACACTGAAGCTTTCTTT. As protein: CASSRTGNTEAFF.

V is TRBV15 and J is TRBJ1-5; 10 bases map to TRBD1. This CDR3 contains 15 residues. With V trimmed by 3 bases and J by 9 bases, 8 bases remained unmatched. Germline-derived CDR1 and CDR2 are LNHNV and YYDKDF (reference sequence). This chain's CDR3 is CATSRGQGPGRPQHF. The CDR3, as DNA: TGTGCCACCAGCAGGGGACAGGGGCCCGGTCGGCCCCAGCATTTT. The whole variable domain, filled in from reference TRBV15 and TRBJ1-5, reads DAMVIQNPRYQVTQFGKPVTLSCSQTLNHNVMYWYQQKSSQAPKLLFHYYDKDFNNEADTPDNFQSRRPNTSFCFLDIRSPGLGDTAMYLCATSRGQGPGRPQHFGDGTRLSIL.

This chain links TRBV29-1 with TRBJ2-2, with D tentatively TRBD2 (5 bases). The V and J ends lost 1 base and 10 bases respectively, with 13 bases between them. Germline loops: CDR1 SQVTM, CDR2 ANQGSEA. The CDR3 runs to 13 residues. The CDR3 DNA sequence: TGCAGCGTTGAAGTCGTCGGACTCGAGGAGCTGTTTTTT. As protein: CSVEVVGLEELFF.

V gene TRBV28 combines with J gene TRBJ1-1, with D uncertain. Germline V gene lookup returns CDR1 MDHEN and CDR2 SYDVKM. The germline V and J ends were trimmed by 6 bases and 5 bases, with 16 bases remaining between them. This CDR3 contains 14 residues. In nucleotides, the CDR3 is TGTGCCAGCAGAAGCCCTGGAGTGTCGACTGAAGCTTTCTTT. Translated, it gives CASRSPGVSTEAFF.